Shown below are 8 T cell receptor beta chains from a single sample sequenced in a study of blood T cell repertoires in COVID-19. Using immunoSEQ multiplex PCR, the repertoire was profiled, and TCRdb retains in-frame clones only, with some absent. The sample lists 150,000 to 200,000 clones; 83% were seen once. The sequenced sample was PBMCs or T cells enriched from blood (not recorded which). Receptor source: a woman aged 45 to 65 in a cohort exposed to, infected with or recovered from COVID-19 (not recorded which).

The genes are TRBV12-5 and TRBJ2-1, with D possibly being TRBD2 (5 bases). CDR3 length equals 13 residues. Looked up from germline, CDR1 is LGHNT and CDR2 is FRNRAP. Trimming cost V 2 bases and J 5 bases, with 7 bases left between them. As DNA, the CDR3 is TGTGCTAGTGGTTTGCGAGGGAACAATGAGCAGTTCTTC. Amino acids: CASGLRGNNEQFF.

The CDR3 DNA is TGTGCCAGCAGCAGGGGGCGCGTAGAGACCCAGTACTTC. Translating it yields CASSRGRVETQYF. This sequence joins TRBV5-4 and TRBJ2-5; 7 nucleotides agree with TRBD1. The length of the CDR3 is 13 residues. V gave up 4 bases and J gave up 4 bases; unmatched junction bases: 4. Germline CDR1 SGHNT, CDR2 YYREEE (reference sequence).

This chain's CDR3 is CASSFSSGTGSTNEKLFF. CDR3 bases: TGTGCCAGCAGTTTCTCCAGTGGGACAGGATCAACTAATGAAAAACTGTTTTTT. The V and J genes are TRBV28 and TRBJ1-4; 8 bases agree with TRBD1. Germline CDR1 MDHEN, CDR2 SYDVKM. J lost 0 bases, V lost 3 bases, and 9 bases had no gene match. There are 18 residues in the CDR3.

V usage is TRBV5-1 and J usage is TRBJ2-1; 8 nucleotides match TRBD1. With V trimmed by 6 bases and J by 0 bases, 8 bases remained unmatched. Germline V gene data show CDR1 as SGHRS and CDR2 as YFSETQ. The CDR3 extends over 16 amino acids. The CDR3 DNA reads TGCGCCAGCACTCCCGGACAGGGTTTCTCCTACAATGAGCAGTTCTTC. It specifies CASTPGQGFSYNEQFF.

V and J are TRBV7-9 and TRBJ2-7; unclear D gene. Between the trimmed V and J ends, which lost 4 bases and 4 bases, there was a span of 8 bases. This CDR3 contains 12 residues. Germline V CDR1 and CDR2: SEHNR, FQNEAQ (reference sequence). The CDR3 region has the DNA TGTGCCAGCAGCTCCCTGAGGTACGAGCAGTACTTC. Amino acids: CASSSLRYEQYF.

The chain joins TRBV3-1 (or the pseudogene TRBV3-2) to TRBJ1-5; a weak D match, TRBD1 (6 bases). With 0 bases removed from V and 7 bases from J, the gap between germline ends came to 13 bases. This CDR3 is built from 15 residues. CDR1 and CDR2 (germline): LGHDT, YNNKEL (reference sequence). The CDR3 loop is CASSQDLSRGQPQHF. Written as DNA, the CDR3 is TGTGCCAGCAGCCAAGATCTCAGCAGGGGACAGCCCCAGCATTTT.

The chain employs TRBV18 and TRBJ2-5; D is ambiguous. Germline V gene sequence: CDR1 KGHSH, CDR2 LQKENI. V lost 4 bases, J lost 5 bases, and 14 bases lay in between. This CDR3 contains 14 residues. CDR3 DNA sequence: TGTGCCAGCTCACGTTTAGAGTTTTCGGAGACCCAGTACTTC. As protein: CASSRLEFSETQYF.

The chain links TRBV7-2 to TRBJ1-2, with D possibly TRBD1 on 5 matching bases. Germline-derived CDR1 and CDR2 are SGHTA and FQGNSA. The CDR3 runs to 14 residues. The V and J ends lost 0 bases and 5 bases respectively, with 10 bases between them. The CDR3 spells CASSLAGRVYGYTF. The CDR3 DNA reads TGTGCCAGCAGCTTAGCTGGCAGGGTTTATGGCTACACCTTC.